The 11 T cell receptor beta chains listed next were all sequenced from one sample in a study of breast tumors, draining lymph nodes, adjacent tissues. The lymph nodes were axillary draining lymph nodes from breast cancer patients. TCRdb analysed the multiplex PCR reads with MiXCR anew, one entry per CDR3 protein. The repertoire holds 150,000 to 200,000 distinct CDR3 sequences, with about 33% as singletons. Sequenced input: axillary lymph node tissue. The origin of the receptors is a female donor with breast cancer. Some clones in this sample may be carry-over from other donors' samples.

This clonotype was seen repeatedly, ten times or more. This chain uses TRBV7-9 with TRBJ1-4; the D gene is possibly TRBD1 (6 bases). Germline V gene sequence: CDR1 SEHNR, CDR2 FQNEAQ (reference sequence). V was trimmed by 5 bases and J by 2 bases, leaving 39 bases between them. CDR3 length: 24 residues. The CDR3, as DNA: TGTGCCAGCAGCCATAAAGGCCGTGGGTACAGGGCCCAAACCCGCCCGACTACTAATGAAAAACTGTTTTTT. This gives the protein CASSHKGRGYRAQTRPTTNEKLFF.

At least ten counts were recorded for this clonotype. This chain links TRBV14 with TRBJ1-1; D remains unclear. Germline V gives CDR1 SGHDN, CDR2 FVKESK. CDR3 size: 12 residues. The germline V and J ends were trimmed by 1 base and 11 bases, with 11 bases remaining between them. CDR3 residues: CASSQGDRVAFF. The CDR3 DNA follows: TGTGCCAGCAGCCAAGGGGATAGAGTGGCTTTCTTT. The full variable domain, its missing parts supplied by reference TRBV14 and TRBJ1-1, is EAGVTQFPSHSVIEKGQTVTLRCDPISGHDNLYWYRRVMGKEIKFLLHFVKESKQDESGMPNNRFLAERTGGTYSTLKVQPAELEDSGVYFCASSQGDRVAFFGQGTRLTVV.

The chain has TRBV4-2 and TRBJ2-3; 10 bases line up with TRBD1. The germline V gene encodes CDR1 LGHNA and CDR2 YNFKEQ. J was trimmed by 0 bases and V by 4 bases; bases with no gene match: 4. CDR3 length equals 16 residues. For the CDR3, the DNA is TGTGCCAGCAGCCCCCGACAGGGGGCGAGCACAGATACGCAGTATTTT. Translating gives CASSPRQGASTDTQYF.

This clonotype is categorized as medium-sized. The rearrangement links TRBV7-2 to TRBJ2-7, with 8 bases aligning to TRBD2. In germline, CDR1 is SGHTA, CDR2 FQGNSA. J gave up 1 base and V 6 bases, and 8 bases lay outside the gene matches. The CDR3 spans 15 residues. CDR3 sequence: CASRPQLAESYEQYF. CDR3 sequence (DNA): TGTGCCAGCAGGCCACAACTAGCGGAGTCCTACGAGCAGTACTTC. Full variable domain (missing parts from reference TRBV7-2 and TRBJ2-7): GAGVSQSPSNKVTEKGKDVELRCDPISGHTALYWYRQSLGQGLEFLIYFQGNSAPDKSGLPSDRFSAERTGGSVSTLTIQRTQQEDSAVYLCASRPQLAESYEQYFGPGTRLTVT.

Of note for this clonotype: One end of the junction varies from germline; a read error may be responsible. The chain is built from TRBV15 and TRBJ2-3; 10 bases are shared with TRBD2. CDR3 length: 17 residues. Germline CDR1 reads LNHNV; CDR2 reads YYDKDF (reference sequence). CDR3 in DNA: TGTGCCGCCAGCAGCTTGGGGCTAGCGGGGGCGGGAGATACGCAGTATTTT. Its protein product is CAASSLGLAGAGDTQYF.

This clonotype was detected many times. The chain combines TRBV30 with TRBJ2-3, with D tentatively TRBD1 (6 bases). The CDR3 is 15 residues long. The germline V gene encodes CDR1 GTSNPN and CDR2 SVGIG (reference sequence). Trimming removed 0 bases from V and 2 bases from J, with 12 bases in between. The CDR3 coding sequence is TGTGCCTGGAGTGTACAGGGAGAGTTCACAGATACGCAGTATTTT. It encodes CAWSVQGEFTDTQYF.

Details on this clonotype: The limits of the CDR3 on the DNA are not certain, so only TCRdb's listed CDR3 is given. V and J are TRBV2 and TRBJ2-2; the D call TRBD1 from the table was never checked on the DNA. The germline V gene has CDR1 SNHLY and CDR2 FYNNEI. 20 amino acids form the CDR3, both terminal residues included. The CDR3 region is CASRLRGTGANVLTFGELFF.

This clonotype was counted a few times. The gene calls are TRBV20-1 and TRBJ2-7, with no clear D. The germline CDR1 and CDR2 sequences are DFQATT and SNEGSKA (reference sequence). CDR3 size: 14 residues. V was cut by 0 bases and J by 6 bases, with 15 bases left in between. As DNA, the CDR3 is TGCAGTGCTAGAGATAGCAGAGGCCAATCCGAGCAGTACTTC. This codes for CSARDSRGQSEQYF.

The sample holds many counts of this clonotype. The chain carries TRBV30 and TRBJ1-2; D gene uncertain. This CDR3 spans 12 amino acids. Germline V CDR1 and CDR2: GTSNPN, SVGIG (reference sequence). V shed 2 bases and J shed 4 bases, with 8 bases lying between them. The CDR3 DNA follows: TGTGCCTGGAGTTTGGGGAGCTATGGCTACACCTTC. It is translated as CAWSLGSYGYTF.

Here the CDR3 DNA reads TGCAGTGCTAGAGACCCACAGGGGGCTAACACTGAAGCTTTCTTT. Encoded protein: CSARDPQGANTEAFF. The gene calls are TRBV20-1 and TRBJ1-1; 9 bases are shared with TRBD1. After removal of 0 bases from V and 2 bases from J, the junction contained 4 bases not matched to a gene. The CDR3 is made up of 15 amino acids. CDR1 and CDR2 (germline): DFQATT, SNEGSKA (reference sequence).

Note on this clonotype: Germline is not matched at one junction end, which may reflect a read error. The chain recombines TRBV9 with TRBJ1-3; TRBD1 might be the D (5 bases). The germline CDR1 and CDR2 sequences are SGDLS and YYNGEE. The CDR3 spans 14 residues. DNA for the CDR3: TGTGCCAGCAGCGAGTCCACGGGGGAAGGCACCATATCTTTT. Its translation: CASSESTGEGTISF.